This record covers a single T cell receptor (beta chain). The antigen is unknown. The CDR3 is made up of 15 amino acids. V lost 0 bases, J lost 6 bases, and 4 bases stayed unmatched. CDR1 is KGHSH, CDR2 LQKENI, per germline. This record comes from a study of T cell responses to AZD1222 COVID-19 vaccine. Findings and caveats of the study: Spike-specific TCRs gained breadth and depth after people received two AZD1222 doses. Repertoires were obtained solely post-peak T cell response. A reported finding is that nearly half of spike-specific TCRs target unmutated variant regions.

Method: immunoSEQ multiplex PCR; TCRdb's copy keeps in-frame clones and lacks some. The sample has some 200,000 clones; 80% to 90% are singletons. The TCR was taken from an adult in good health. This chain connects TRBV18 to TRBJ2-1; 8 positions match TRBD2. The sequenced sample was peripheral blood, obtained on day 0 of AZD1222 vaccination. As DNA, the CDR3 is TGTGCCAGCTCACCACCTGGCGGGAGGCGCAATGAGCAGTTCTTC. Amino acids: CASSPPGGRRNEQFF.